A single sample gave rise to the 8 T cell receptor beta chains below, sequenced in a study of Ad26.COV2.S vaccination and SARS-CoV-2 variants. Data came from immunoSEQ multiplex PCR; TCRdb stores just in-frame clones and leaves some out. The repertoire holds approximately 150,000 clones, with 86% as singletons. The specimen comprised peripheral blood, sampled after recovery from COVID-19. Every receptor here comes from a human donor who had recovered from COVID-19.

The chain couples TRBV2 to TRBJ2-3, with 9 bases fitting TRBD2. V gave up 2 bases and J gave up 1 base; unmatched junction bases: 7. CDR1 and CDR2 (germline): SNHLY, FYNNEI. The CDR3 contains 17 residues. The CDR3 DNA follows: TGTGCCAGCAGTGAAAAGGGAGTAGCGGGGGGCACAGATACGCAGTATTTT. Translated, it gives CASSEKGVAGGTDTQYF.

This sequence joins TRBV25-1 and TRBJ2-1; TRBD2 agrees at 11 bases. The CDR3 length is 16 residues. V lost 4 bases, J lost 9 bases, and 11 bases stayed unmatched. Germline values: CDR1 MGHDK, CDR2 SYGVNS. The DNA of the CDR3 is TGTGCCAGCAGTGCCCGTAGCGGGGGGGCTTCTATTGAGCAGTTCTTC. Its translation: CASSARSGGASIEQFF.

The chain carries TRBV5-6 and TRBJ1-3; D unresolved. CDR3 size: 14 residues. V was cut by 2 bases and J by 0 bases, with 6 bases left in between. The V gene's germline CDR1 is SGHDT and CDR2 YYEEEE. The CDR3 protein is CASSFPSSGNTIYF. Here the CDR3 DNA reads TGTGCCAGCAGCTTCCCGAGCTCTGGAAACACCATATATTTT.

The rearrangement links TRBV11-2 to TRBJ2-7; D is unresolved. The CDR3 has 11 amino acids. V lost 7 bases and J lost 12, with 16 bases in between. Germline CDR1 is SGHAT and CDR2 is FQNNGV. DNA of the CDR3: TGTGCCAGCACGGCCGCAGGTTTTCTGTACTTC. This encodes CASTAAGFLYF.

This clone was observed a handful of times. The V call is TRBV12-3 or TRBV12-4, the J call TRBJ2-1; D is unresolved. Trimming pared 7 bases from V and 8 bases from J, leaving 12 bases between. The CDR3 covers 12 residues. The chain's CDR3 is CASTPSHHEQFF. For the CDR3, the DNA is TGTGCCAGCACCCCCTCACACCATGAGCAGTTCTTC.

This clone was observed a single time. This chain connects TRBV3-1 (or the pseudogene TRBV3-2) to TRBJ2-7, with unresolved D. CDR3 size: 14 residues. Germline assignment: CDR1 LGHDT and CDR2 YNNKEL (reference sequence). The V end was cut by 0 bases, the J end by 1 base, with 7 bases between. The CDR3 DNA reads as TGTGCCAGCAGCCAAGATTGGCAGTCCTACGAGCAGTACTTC. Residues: CASSQDWQSYEQYF.

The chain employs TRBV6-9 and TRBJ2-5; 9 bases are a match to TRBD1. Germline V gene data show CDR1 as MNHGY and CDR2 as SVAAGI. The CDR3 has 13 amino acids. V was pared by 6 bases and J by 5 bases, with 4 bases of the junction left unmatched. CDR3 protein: CASRDRGSETQYF. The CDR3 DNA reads TGTGCCAGCAGGGACAGGGGATCTGAGACCCAGTACTTC.

CDR3 in DNA: TGCGCCAGCAGCCGACAGACAGGGGGGGGAACTGAAGCTTTCTTT. Translating gives CASSRQTGGGTEAFF. This sequence joins TRBV4-3 and TRBJ1-1, with 9 bases fitting TRBD1. The germline gives CDR1 LGHNA, CDR2 YSLEER. The CDR3 sequence is 15 residues long. J gave up 5 bases and V 4 bases, and 8 bases lay outside the gene matches.